What follows are 21 T cell receptor beta chains derived from one specimen sequenced in a study of shared clonotypes between healthy human individuals. TCRdb keeps only in-frame clones here, not all; method: immunoSEQ multiplex PCR. There are about 2.3 million clones in the sample; just over 90% occur only once, and around 0.4% lies in the top ten. Sequenced sample: naive CD4+ T cells from PBMCs. Subset: CD45RA+ positively selected. Receptor source: a man between 18 and 35 years old in good health. Some clones in this sample may be carry-over from other donors' samples.

The chain employs TRBV9 and TRBJ2-1, with 9 bases identical to TRBD2. With 3 bases clipped from V and 4 bases from J, the junction kept 5 bases outside the gene matches. Germline V lookup: CDR1 SGDLS, CDR2 YYNGEE. The CDR3 is 15 amino acids. The DNA of the CDR3 is TGTGCCAGCAGCGCCCCCCTAGCGGGATACAATGAGCAGTTCTTC. Residues: CASSAPLAGYNEQFF.

The CDR3 region has the DNA TGTGCCAGCAGCTTAAGGAGCCGCTCCTCCTCTGGGGCCAACGTCCTGACTTTC. It codes for CASSLRSRSSSGANVLTF. This sequence joins TRBV7-3 and TRBJ2-6; D remains ambiguous. Looked up from germline, CDR1 is SGHTA and CDR2 is FQGTGA. V was pared by 1 base and J by 0 bases, with 13 bases between. The CDR3 spans 18 residues. Full variable domain (rest looked up from reference TRBV7-3 and TRBJ2-6): GAGVSQTPSNKVTEKGKYVELRCDPISGHTALYWYRQSLGQGPEFLIYFQGTGAADDSGLPNDRFFAVRPEGSVSTLKIQRTERGDSAVYLCASSLRSRSSSGANVLTFGAGSRLTVL.

The genes are TRBV9 and TRBJ1-3, with D tentatively TRBD1 (5 bases). The CDR3 spans 13 residues. Germline V lookup: CDR1 SGDLS, CDR2 YYNGEE. V lost 2 bases, J lost 8 bases, and 11 bases lay in between. For the CDR3, the DNA is TGTGCCAGCAGCGTTCAGGGTCTAGACACCATATATTTT. It translates to CASSVQGLDTIYF. The variable domain in full, with the rest retrieved from reference TRBV9 and TRBJ1-3, is DSGVTQTPKHLITATGQRVTLRCSPRSGDLSVYWYQQSLDQGLQFLIQYYNGEERAKGNILERFSAQQFPDLHSELNLSSLELGDSALYFCASSVQGLDTIYFGEGSWLTVV.

The chain recombines TRBV28 with TRBJ2-3, with D perhaps matching TRBD2 (6 bases). Germline CDR1 and CDR2: MDHEN and SYDVKM. Trimming took off 2 bases at V and 2 bases at J, with 20 bases between the two ends. This CDR3 contains 18 residues. The CDR3 is CASSLPPSVLRDTDTQYF. The CDR3, as DNA: TGTGCCAGCAGTTTACCGCCAAGTGTGTTGCGGGACACAGATACGCAGTATTTT.

The chain combines TRBV29-1 with TRBJ2-3; no clear D. The CDR3 has 12 residues. Germline-derived CDR1 and CDR2 are SQVTM and ANQGSEA. V dropped 8 bases and J dropped 1 base, with 10 bases sitting between them. CDR3 protein: CSSTIGTDTQYF. The CDR3 DNA is TGCAGCTCGACGATCGGCACAGATACGCAGTATTTT.

This chain connects TRBV28 to TRBJ1-2; no clear D. Trimming shortened V by 5 bases and J by 8 bases, and 21 bases separated the two germline ends. Germline lookup yields CDR1 MDHEN and CDR2 SYDVKM. The length of the CDR3 is 15 residues. The CDR3 loop is CASSIFTLTSGGYTF. DNA for the CDR3: TGTGCCAGCAGTATTTTCACATTAACAAGTGGAGGCTACACCTTC.

The V call is TRBV7-9, the J call TRBJ2-7, with 7 bases that match TRBD1. The V gene's germline CDR1 is SEHNR and CDR2 FQNEAQ (reference sequence). With 2 bases clipped from V and 3 bases from J, the junction kept 4 bases outside the gene matches. This CDR3 is 14 amino acids long. The CDR3 reads CASSLFSGGYEQYF. The CDR3 DNA reads as TGTGCCAGCAGCTTATTTTCAGGGGGCTACGAGCAGTACTTC.

V usage is TRBV28 and J usage is TRBJ2-1; TRBD1 matches 10 bases. The V gene's germline CDR1 is MDHEN and CDR2 SYDVKM. This CDR3 is 13 amino acids long. Trimming cost V 11 bases and J 4 bases; bases outside gene matches: 5. This CDR3 reads CAGRDRGYNEQFF. The CDR3 nucleotides are TGTGCCGGAAGGGACAGGGGTTACAATGAGCAGTTCTTC.

The gene calls are TRBV5-1 and TRBJ1-2; D uncertain. Germline loops: CDR1 SGHRS, CDR2 YFSETQ. Trimming removed 1 base at V and 6 bases at J, with 7 bases between. This CDR3 comprises 12 residues. The CDR3 DNA follows: TGCGCCAGCAGCTTGTCAGGAAATGGCTACACCTTC. Amino acid sequence: CASSLSGNGYTF.

CDR3 nucleotides: TGTGCCAGCGGGCGAATATGGACCTCCTACGAGCAGTACTTC. This encodes CASGRIWTSYEQYF. The genes are TRBV27 and TRBJ2-7; D ambiguous. This CDR3 has 14 residues. Looked up from germline, CDR1 is MNHEY and CDR2 is SMNVEV (reference sequence). The ends were cut back, 8 bases at V and 0 bases at J, with 14 bases in the middle.

The rearrangement links TRBV15 to TRBJ1-1; D is uncertain. Per germline, CDR1 LNHNV and CDR2 YYDKDF (reference sequence). The CDR3 contains 13 residues. V lost 5 bases, J lost 5 bases, and 12 bases lay in between. As DNA, the CDR3 is TGTGCCACCAGCGAAAACCAGGAAACTGAAGCTTTCTTT. This sequence encodes CATSENQETEAFF.

The V call is TRBV4-1, the J call TRBJ2-1; 11 positions match TRBD2. Germline V lookup: CDR1 MGHRA, CDR2 YSYEKL. V lost 4 bases, J lost 2 bases, and 10 bases stayed unmatched. This CDR3 is 18 amino acids long. In DNA, the CDR3 is TGCGCCAGCAGCCTCCCGCCCGGACTAGCGGGTACCTACAATGAGCAGTTCTTC. This encodes CASSLPPGLAGTYNEQFF.

The chain couples TRBV5-6 to TRBJ2-3, with a weak D call TRBD2 (5 bases). This CDR3 is 15 amino acids long. Germline CDR1 and CDR2: SGHDT and YYEEEE. V was shortened by 3 bases and J by 0 bases, with 11 bases between the two germline ends. CDR3 DNA sequence: TGTGCCAGCAGCTATAGCGTTTCTAGCACAGATACGCAGTATTTT. The encoded protein is CASSYSVSSTDTQYF. The full variable domain, in which reference TRBV5-6 and TRBJ2-3 provide the parts outside the CDR3, is DAGVTQSPTHLIKTRGQQVTLRCSPKSGHDTVSWYQQALGQGPQFIFQYYEEEERQRGNFPDRFSGHQFPNYSSELNVNALLLGDSALYLCASSYSVSSTDTQYFGPGTRLTVL.

The chain recombines TRBV6-5 with TRBJ2-7, with TRBD1 identical over 11 bases. Germline CDR1 reads MNHEY; CDR2 reads SVGAGI. CDR3 length: 16 residues. The V segment lost 4 bases and the J segment 7 bases; nucleotides outside the gene matches: 12. CDR3 sequence: CASSLFRTGGAGEQYF. CDR3 DNA: TGTGCCAGCAGTTTATTTAGGACAGGGGGCGCGGGGGAGCAGTACTTC.

The genes are TRBV18 and TRBJ1-1; D is perhaps TRBD1 (6 bases). Germline CDR1 KGHSH, CDR2 LQKENI. V was trimmed by 4 bases and J by 1 base, leaving 13 bases between them. The CDR3 is made up of 15 amino acids. The CDR3 sequence: CASSLQQGGNTEAFF. For the CDR3, the DNA is TGTGCCAGCTCACTACAACAGGGAGGGAACACTGAAGCTTTCTTT. Based on the CDR3 plus reference TRBV18 and TRBJ1-1, the full variable domain is NAGVMQNPRHLVRRRGQEARLRCSPMKGHSHVYWYRQLPEEGLKFMVYLQKENIIDESGMPKERFSAEFPKEGPSILRIQQVVRGDSAAYFCASSLQQGGNTEAFFGQGTRLTVV.

V usage is TRBV28 and J usage is TRBJ2-5, with 10 bases lining up with TRBD1. This CDR3 has 15 amino acids. Trimming cost V 4 bases and J 3 bases; bases outside gene matches: 5. Per the germline V gene, CDR1 is MDHEN and CDR2 is SYDVKM. This CDR3 is CASSSPGTGEETQYF. CDR3 sequence (DNA): TGTGCCAGCAGTTCCCCCGGGACAGGGGAAGAGACCCAGTACTTC.

The sample holds one count of this clone. The chain is built from TRBV5-1 and TRBJ2-1; 13 bases fit TRBD2. Germline values: CDR1 SGHRS, CDR2 YFSETQ. J gave up 2 bases and V 4 bases, and 3 bases lay outside the gene matches. The CDR3 spans 16 residues. This chain's CDR3 is CASSRTSGSTYNEQFF. In nucleotides, the CDR3 is TGCGCCAGCAGCAGGACTAGCGGGAGTACCTACAATGAGCAGTTCTTC. Looking up the rest from reference TRBV5-1 and TRBJ2-1 gives the full variable domain: KAGVTQTPRYLIKTRGQQVTLSCSPISGHRSVSWYQQTPGQGLQFLFEYFSETQRNKGNFPGRFSGRQFSNSRSEMNVSTLELGDSALYLCASSRTSGSTYNEQFFGPGTRLTVL.

The chain combines TRBV2 with TRBJ2-7, with 11 bases identical to TRBD2. The CDR3 totals 16 residues. V lost 6 bases to trimming and J lost 3 bases; unmatched junction nucleotides: 10. Germline V gives CDR1 SNHLY, CDR2 FYNNEI. CDR3 sequence: CASSQGLAAAGYEQYF. CDR3 sequence (DNA): TGTGCCAGCAGCCAGGGACTAGCGGCGGCTGGCTACGAGCAGTACTTC.

This chain joins TRBV18 and TRBJ2-2, with D possibly matching TRBD1 (6 bases). Per the germline V gene, CDR1 is KGHSH and CDR2 is LQKENI. The V end was cut by 4 bases, the J end by 6 bases, with 18 bases between. There are 16 residues in the CDR3. The CDR3 DNA reads TGTGCCAGCTCACTCCTCTTACAGGGCGCGTCCGGGGAGCTGTTTTTT. It yields the protein CASSLLLQGASGELFF.

The chain has TRBV6-5 and TRBJ2-1; no clear D. Germline CDR1 is MNHEY and CDR2 is SVGAGI. V lost 0 bases and J lost 7, with 7 bases in between. The CDR3 spans 13 residues. CDR3 in amino acids: CASSYSLGNEQFF. Written as DNA, the CDR3 is TGTGCCAGCAGTTACTCCCTGGGGAATGAGCAGTTCTTC.

The chain employs TRBV4-2 and TRBJ1-1, with 8 bases that match TRBD1. Losses at the gene ends were 0 bases for V and 5 bases for J; bases not matched to a gene: 8. This CDR3 contains 16 residues. Germline V gene sequence: CDR1 LGHNA, CDR2 YNFKEQ. The DNA for the CDR3 is TGTGCCAGCAGCCAAGATTACAACAGGGGGACGACTGAAGCTTTCTTT. Protein: CASSQDYNRGTTEAFF.